The entry below describes one TCR beta chain. Its antigen is not identified. This sample stems from a study of graft-versus-host responses after intestinal transplantation. Across the whole study: Induction with anti-thymocyte globulin, then tacrolimus and steroids for approximately three years, was given to all recipients.

The germline V and J ends were trimmed by 1 base and 0 bases, with 11 bases remaining between them. The CDR3 has 16 residues. CDR1 SSHAT and CDR2 FNYEAQ come from the germline V gene (reference sequence). Data came from immunoSEQ multiplex PCR; TCRdb stores just in-frame clones and leaves some out. The sample lists around 90,000 clones; over 85% were seen once. Overall study results and limits: The presence of high graft-versus-host to host-versus-graft clonal ratios in allografts characterized patients with graft-donor T cell macrochimerism. Recipient marrow showed GvH clones, some seen first in ileum or blood.

The V call is TRBV7-7, the J call TRBJ2-3; D is perhaps TRBD2 (5 bases). The specimen comprised unstimulated CD8+ T cells sorted from spleen or lymph node cells, sampled before intestinal transplant. This sequence was found in a human donor who received an intestinal transplant. CDR3 sequence: CASSLGTGGSTDTQYF. For the CDR3, the DNA is TGTGCCAGCAGCTTAGGGACCGGAGGAAGCACAGATACGCAGTATTTT.